These 19 T cell receptor beta chains came from one sample sequenced in a study of shared clonotypes between healthy human individuals. Profiled with immunoSEQ multiplex PCR; TCRdb holds only in-frame clones, not every one. The sample contains some 500,000 clones, 77% of which appear only once. Source material: PBMCs. Source of these receptors: a woman in her thirties or forties in good health. Some clones in this sample may be carry-over from other donors' samples.

The chain recombines TRBV10-2 with TRBJ1-5, with 8 bases fitting TRBD1. Trimming cost V 2 bases and J 2 bases; bases outside gene matches: 11. Germline CDR1 WSHSY, CDR2 SAAADI. CDR3 length: 18 residues. CDR3 loop: CASSERETGARGNQPQHF. The CDR3 nucleotides are TGCGCCAGCAGTGAGAGGGAGACAGGGGCGCGGGGCAATCAGCCCCAGCATTTT.

V gene TRBV7-2 combines with J gene TRBJ2-1; 8 bases map to TRBD2. This CDR3 spans 19 amino acids. With V trimmed by 5 bases and J by 0 bases, 15 bases remained unmatched. In germline, CDR1 is SGHTA, CDR2 FQGNSA. DNA for the CDR3: TGTGCCAGCAGCCCCTCCGGGAGGGCGGGAGTGGGCTCCTACAATGAGCAGTTCTTC. Its protein is CASSPSGRAGVGSYNEQFF.

This clone appeared a single time. The V call is TRBV6-1, the J call TRBJ2-1; D not certain. The CDR3 runs 11 residues. The V gene lost 1 base and the J gene lost 5 bases, with 0 bases spanning the gap. From germline, CDR1 is MNHNS and CDR2 SASEGT. CDR3 in DNA: TGTGCCAGCAGTGAAGACAATGAGCAGTTCTTC. Protein product: CASSEDNEQFF.

This chain uses TRBV9 with TRBJ2-1, with TRBD1 matching over 10 bases. J was trimmed by 8 bases and V by 4 bases; bases with no gene match: 12. The germline CDR1 and CDR2 sequences are SGDLS and YYNGEE. This CDR3 has 16 residues. CDR3 DNA: TGTGCCAGCAGCCCTCGATCGGGACAGGGGTTCTATGAGCAGTTCTTC. Protein sequence: CASSPRSGQGFYEQFF. Variable domain in full (rest from reference TRBV9 and TRBJ2-1): DSGVTQTPKHLITATGQRVTLRCSPRSGDLSVYWYQQSLDQGLQFLIQYYNGEERAKGNILERFSAQQFPDLHSELNLSSLELGDSALYFCASSPRSGQGFYEQFFGPGTRLTVL.

Of note for this clone: A much larger clone differs from this one at a single base, so this may be a read error. Given the absence of the conserved phenylalanine or tryptophan at the CDR3 end, a read error is likely. The V gene is TRBV5-6, the J gene TRBJ2-7; D gene ambiguous. The germline V gene has CDR1 SGHDT and CDR2 YYEEEE. The CDR3 has 14 residues. The ends were cut back, 1 base at V and 1 base at J, with 9 bases in the middle. The DNA of the CDR3 is TGTGCCAGCAGCTTGCTTGGCAGTTCCTACGAGCAGTACCTC. Protein: CASSLLGSSYEQYL.

The gene calls are TRBV2 and TRBJ1-1; D is undetermined. The V and J ends lost 0 bases and 4 bases respectively, with 9 bases between them. Germline CDR1 reads SNHLY; CDR2 reads FYNNEI. The CDR3 runs to 14 residues. This chain's CDR3 is CASSEARGSTEAFF. CDR3 in DNA: TGTGCCAGCAGTGAAGCGCGAGGGAGCACTGAAGCTTTCTTT.

The gene calls are TRBV28 and TRBJ2-2; no firm D call. The germline V and J ends were trimmed by 7 bases and 4 bases, with 16 bases remaining between them. CDR1 is MDHEN and CDR2 is SYDVKM in the germline V gene. The CDR3 sequence is 15 residues long. The CDR3 DNA sequence: TGTGCCAGCACCCCCCCGCCGTTCGGCACCGGGGAGCTGTTTTTT. This gives the protein CASTPPPFGTGELFF.

This clone was picked up one time. The chain is built from TRBV2 and TRBJ2-5; D might be TRBD2 (6 bases). The CDR3 loop spans 13 amino acids. The V end lost 8 bases, the J end lost 5 bases, and 15 bases lay between the germline ends. The V gene's germline CDR1 is SNHLY and CDR2 FYNNEI. The CDR3 region has the DNA TGTGCCAGCGGCGGGACCCTGGGGGAGACCCAGTACTTC. Amino acid sequence: CASGGTLGETQYF.

The gene calls are TRBV5-1 and TRBJ2-1; D not certain. Germline CDR1 SGHRS, CDR2 YFSETQ. The V end was cut by 4 bases, the J end by 0 bases, with 5 bases between. This CDR3 region has 13 residues. The CDR3 DNA is TGCGCCAGCAGCCCCAGCTCCTACAATGAGCAGTTCTTC. Its translation is CASSPSSYNEQFF.

The chain links TRBV9 to TRBJ2-1; D possibly corresponds to TRBD2 (6 bases). The CDR3 has 16 residues. V gave up 0 bases and J gave up 13 bases, with 23 bases separating them. Germline V gives CDR1 SGDLS, CDR2 YYNGEE. The CDR3 protein is CASSVEGTEGSHGQFF. The CDR3 coding sequence is TGTGCCAGCAGCGTAGAGGGGACTGAAGGCTCCCATGGACAGTTCTTC.

This rearrangement joins TRBV15 to TRBJ2-7, with 7 bases aligning to TRBD2. Germline CDR1 LNHNV, CDR2 YYDKDF (reference sequence). The CDR3 is made up of 15 amino acids. V shed 1 base, J shed 3 bases, and the junction held 6 bases outside the gene matches. This CDR3 reads CATSRALAARYEQYF. The DNA of the CDR3 is TGTGCCACCAGCAGAGCCCTAGCGGCCCGCTACGAGCAGTACTTC.

This rearrangement joins TRBV6-5 to TRBJ2-4, with D maybe TRBD1 (5 bases). This CDR3 is 13 amino acids long. Per the germline V gene, CDR1 is MNHEY and CDR2 is SVGAGI. V lost 0 bases and J lost 16, with 16 bases in between. CDR3 DNA sequence: TGTGCCAGCAGTTACTCGCAGGGTTTTCCAAGTTACTTC. Its translation: CASSYSQGFPSYF.

This clone was seen a handful of times. The genes are TRBV2 and TRBJ2-5; 8 nucleotides line up with TRBD1. The DNA matches TRBJ2-7 better at its end, which makes the J call doubtful. This CDR3 is 12 amino acids long. Per germline, CDR1 SNHLY and CDR2 FYNNEI. As DNA, the CDR3 is TGTGCCAGCAGACAGGGGGCCTACGAGCAGTACTTC. Its protein product is CASRQGAYEQYF.

This sequence joins TRBV5-4 and TRBJ2-1; 14 nucleotides line up with TRBD2. The J segment lost 6 bases and the V segment lost 0 bases, leaving 5 bases of the junction unmatched. Germline CDR1 is SGHNT and CDR2 is YYREEE (reference sequence). This CDR3 has 17 amino acids. The CDR3 loop reads CASSLVGTSGSFNEQFF. For the CDR3, the DNA is TGTGCCAGCAGCTTGGTGGGGACTAGCGGGAGCTTCAATGAGCAGTTCTTC.

This chain joins TRBV28 and TRBJ1-2, with a possible D match to TRBD1 (5 bases). The V gene's germline CDR1 is MDHEN and CDR2 SYDVKM. The germline V and J ends were trimmed by 10 bases and 8 bases, with 17 bases remaining between them. The CDR3 sequence is 12 residues long. CDR3 residues: CAKGQGVPGYTF. The DNA for the CDR3 is TGTGCCAAAGGGCAGGGAGTACCGGGCTACACCTTC.

Notes on this clone: This likely reflects a read error, since a far larger clone is one base away. The chain has TRBV7-8 and TRBJ2-1; D unresolved. V gave up 2 bases and J gave up 8 bases, with 4 bases separating them. This CDR3 comprises 11 residues. Germline V lookup: CDR1 SGHVS, CDR2 FQNEAQ. The CDR3 is CASSLFDEQFF. CDR3 coding DNA: TGTGCCAGCAGCTTATTCGATGAGCAGTTCTTC. Supplemented by reference TRBV7-8 and TRBJ2-1, the full variable domain reads GAGVSQSPRYKVAKRGQDVALRCDPISGHVSLFWYQQALGQGPEFLTYFQNEAQLDKSGLPSDRFFAERPEGSVSTLKIQRTQQEDSAVYLCASSLFDEQFFGPGTRLTVL.

V gene TRBV9 combines with J gene TRBJ2-5; TRBD2 matches at 13 bases. V shed 3 bases, J shed 3 bases, and the junction held 8 bases outside the gene matches. The CDR3 is 17 amino acids. Germline V gene sequence: CDR1 SGDLS, CDR2 YYNGEE. The CDR3 region has the DNA TGTGCCAGCAGCGAAAACACTGGACTAGCGGGGGAAGAGACCCAGTACTTC. This encodes CASSENTGLAGEETQYF.

The chain uses TRBV15 and TRBJ2-7; 7 bases map to TRBD2. Germline V lookup: CDR1 LNHNV, CDR2 YYDKDF (reference sequence). The length of the CDR3 is 13 residues. The CDR3 region is CGAGGREVYEQYF. The CDR3, as DNA: TGTGGGGCAGGTGGGAGGGAGGTCTACGAGCAGTACTTC.

This chain joins TRBV5-1 and TRBJ1-1; no clear D gene. Germline CDR1 and CDR2: SGHRS and YFSETQ. The length of the CDR3 is 14 residues. V was shortened by 3 bases and J by 0 bases, with 9 bases between the two germline ends. The chain's CDR3 is CASSSQALNTEAFF. CDR3 nucleotides: TGCGCCAGCAGCTCCCAGGCCTTGAACACTGAAGCTTTCTTT.